This TCR beta chain derives from a study of blood T cells in healthy people across ages. Together with a sample-barcoded 5' primer, a J-beta primer mix was included in a second PCR lasting roughly 7 to 11 cycles. TCRdb called the 5' RACE reads again in MiXCR, with one record for every CDR3 protein. The sample contains approximately 960,000 distinct CDR3 sequences, 25% to 35% of which appear only once. This CDR3 is built from 13 residues. Germline values: CDR1 SGDLS, CDR2 YYNGEE. Trimming pared 3 bases from V and 4 bases from J, leaving 9 bases between. The same data also contributed to another study, on T cells of mothers and their children.

The chain has TRBV9 and TRBJ2-3; D is possibly TRBD1 (5 bases). The source material was blood. This TCR came from a middle-aged woman in good health. The CDR3 is CASSGRVADTQYF. CDR3 in DNA: TGTGCCAGCAGCGGCAGGGTCGCAGATACGCAGTATTTT.